Following are 18 T cell receptor beta chains from one sample sequenced in a study of T cells in localized non-small cell lung cancer. Only in-frame clones appear in the TCRdb table, and some are missing; sequencing was by immunoSEQ multiplex PCR. The data contain over 50,000 clones, 90% of them seen just once; the ten biggest clones take up 1.5% to 2%. Sample: peripheral blood, taken before any cancer treatment. The receptors stem from a woman aged 40 to 75 with stage I lung adenocarcinoma.

The rearrangement uses TRBV2 and TRBJ2-7; the match to TRBD2 covers 11 bases. The CDR3 extends over 14 amino acids. V was pared by 6 bases and J by 3 bases, with 4 bases of the junction left unmatched. In germline, CDR1 is SNHLY, CDR2 FYNNEI. CDR3 nucleotide sequence: TGTGCCAGCAGCCCCACTAGCGGGAGCTACGAGCAGTACTTC. It yields the protein CASSPTSGSYEQYF. The full variable domain, in which reference TRBV2 and TRBJ2-7 provide the parts outside the CDR3, is EPEVTQTPSHQVTQMGQEVILRCVPISNHLYFYWYRQILGQKVEFLVSFYNNEISEKSEIFDDQFSVERPDGSNFTLKIRSTKLEDSAMYFCASSPTSGSYEQYFGPGTRLTVT.

The J gene is TRBJ2-7, the V gene TRBV29-1; D tentatively fits TRBD1 or TRBD2 (7 bases each). Trimming shortened V by 7 bases and J by 9 bases, and 19 bases separated the two germline ends. Germline assignment: CDR1 SQVTM and CDR2 ANQGSEA. The CDR3 has 12 amino acids. CDR3 in DNA: TGCAGCGCCGGACAGGACCGCGGGGGGCAGTACTTC. This sequence encodes CSAGQDRGGQYF.

This chain joins TRBV18 and TRBJ2-5, with no clear D. Per germline, CDR1 KGHSH and CDR2 LQKENI. The CDR3 extends over 13 amino acids. V lost 3 bases and J lost 5, with 10 bases in between. In DNA form, the CDR3 reads TGTGCCAGCTCACCGTCAACCTCGGAGACCCAGTACTTC. The encoded protein is CASSPSTSETQYF.

The chain carries TRBV6-5 and TRBJ2-4; D ambiguous. Looked up from germline, CDR1 is MNHEY and CDR2 is SVGAGI. CDR3 length: 15 residues. The V end was cut by 6 bases, the J end by 1 base, with 13 bases between. DNA of the CDR3: TGTGCCAGCAGCCCCGTTGGCGGTGCCAAAAACATTCAGTACTTC. Translated: CASSPVGGAKNIQYF.

The chain is built from TRBV19 and TRBJ2-5; no clear D gene. Germline V gene data show CDR1 as LNHDA and CDR2 as SQIVND (reference sequence). The CDR3 loop spans 13 amino acids. V was pared by 6 bases and J by 4 bases, with 12 bases between. The CDR3: CASREGNGETQYF. CDR3 coding DNA: TGTGCCAGTAGGGAAGGTAATGGAGAGACCCAGTACTTC.

The gene calls are TRBV6-1 and TRBJ2-3, with D perhaps matching TRBD2 (7 bases). CDR1 is MNHNS and CDR2 is SASEGT in the germline V gene. There are 18 residues in the CDR3. Trimming pared 0 bases from V and 3 bases from J, leaving 19 bases between. CDR3 coding DNA: TGTGCCAGCAGTGAAGCGCTTCGGGGGGCCGCTAAAACAGATACGCAGTATTTT. Amino acid sequence: CASSEALRGAAKTDTQYF.

The genes are TRBV15 and TRBJ2-1, with TRBD2 matching 7 bases. The germline CDR1 and CDR2 sequences are LNHNV and YYDKDF (reference sequence). The CDR3 is 13 residues long. The ends lost 5 bases at V and 7 bases at J; junction bases unmatched: 5. The CDR3 spells CATSWTRGNEQFF. The CDR3 DNA reads TGTGCCACCAGCTGGACTAGAGGGAATGAGCAGTTCTTC.

The chain recombines TRBV2 with TRBJ2-7; D is ambiguous. This CDR3 has 14 residues. From germline, CDR1 is SNHLY and CDR2 FYNNEI. V dropped 7 bases and J dropped 9 bases, with 22 bases sitting between them. The CDR3 nucleotides are TGTGCCAGCATGAGGCCGGGCCTCGGAACCGTGCAGTACTTC. Protein sequence: CASMRPGLGTVQYF. Filled out from reference TRBV2 and TRBJ2-7, the complete variable domain reads EPEVTQTPSHQVTQMGQEVILRCVPISNHLYFYWYRQILGQKVEFLVSFYNNEISEKSEIFDDQFSVERPDGSNFTLKIRSTKLEDSAMYFCASMRPGLGTVQYFGPGTRLTVT.

The rearrangement uses TRBV10-1 and TRBJ1-5; 7 bases are shared with TRBD1. CDR3 size: 14 residues. The J segment lost 4 bases and the V segment lost 2 bases, leaving 2 bases of the junction unmatched. Germline V gene sequence: CDR1 WNHNN, CDR2 SYGVQD (reference sequence). The CDR3 bases are TGCGCCAGCAGTGAGACAGGGGCGAATCAGCCCCAGCATTTT. Protein sequence: CASSETGANQPQHF.

This clone was counted once. The rearrangement joins TRBV29-1 to TRBJ2-3, with 8 bases lining up with TRBD1. The CDR3 covers 15 residues. The germline V gene encodes CDR1 SQVTM and CDR2 ANQGSEA. V trimming: 1 base; J trimming: 3 bases; junction bases outside the gene matches: 6. The CDR3 region has the DNA TGCAGCGTTGAAGCACAGGGGGAGAGTACAGATACGCAGTATTTT. Its translation: CSVEAQGESTDTQYF.

This CDR3 reads CACQGAGNTIYF. The DNA of the CDR3 is TGTGCCTGTCAGGGGGCTGGAAACACCATATATTTT. V and J are TRBV6-5 and TRBJ1-3, with 7 nucleotides matching TRBD1. Germline-derived CDR1 and CDR2 are MNHEY and SVGAGI. After removal of 11 bases from V and 2 bases from J, the junction contained 3 bases not matched to a gene. The CDR3 is 12 amino acids.

This rearrangement joins TRBV28 to TRBJ2-7, with a possible D match to TRBD2 (6 bases). V was cut by 5 bases and J by 2 bases, with 22 bases left in between. The CDR3 totals 17 residues. Per germline, CDR1 MDHEN and CDR2 SYDVKM. In nucleotides, the CDR3 is TGTGCCAGCAGTGGGACCCCGAGGGCGGGATACCCCTACGAGCAGTACTTC. Translating it yields CASSGTPRAGYPYEQYF.

The rearrangement uses TRBV9 and TRBJ2-2; TRBD1 is a possible D gene (6 bases). The CDR3 length is 16 residues. Trimming shortened V by 3 bases and J by 6 bases, and 18 bases separated the two germline ends. The germline V gene encodes CDR1 SGDLS and CDR2 YYNGEE. CDR3 nucleotides: TGTGCCAGCAGCGAACAGGGCCCGGCTAACGCCGGGGAGCTGTTTTTT. Its protein is CASSEQGPANAGELFF.

The chain couples TRBV14 to TRBJ1-2, with 12 bases identical to TRBD1. The germline V gene encodes CDR1 SGHDN and CDR2 FVKESK. Trimming cost V 4 bases and J 5 bases; bases outside gene matches: 8. The CDR3 totals 16 residues. This CDR3 is CASSLSGGQGAYGYTF. CDR3 bases: TGTGCCAGCAGCCTCTCAGGGGGACAGGGGGCATATGGCTACACCTTC.

The chain employs TRBV7-9 and TRBJ1-2; D gene uncertain. CDR1 and CDR2 from the germline V gene are SEHNR and FQNEAQ (reference sequence). Trimming cost V 5 bases and J 4 bases, with 8 bases left between them. CDR3 length: 12 residues. This CDR3 reads CASSRRFYGYTF. As DNA, the CDR3 is TGTGCCAGCAGCCGACGGTTCTATGGCTACACCTTC.

V and J are TRBV6-5 and TRBJ1-6; 7 bases match TRBD1. CDR3 length equals 13 residues. Germline trimming cut 6 bases from V and 7 bases from J; bases unmatched to any gene: 3. The germline V gene has CDR1 MNHEY and CDR2 SVGAGI. The CDR3 sequence: CASRDRQNSPLHF. The CDR3 DNA reads as TGTGCCAGCAGGGACAGGCAGAATTCACCCCTCCACTTT.

The V gene is TRBV6-5, the J gene TRBJ2-2; a weak D match, TRBD2 (6 bases). Trimming stripped 3 bases from V and 0 bases from J, with 11 bases between. CDR3 length equals 16 residues. Per the germline V gene, CDR1 is MNHEY and CDR2 is SVGAGI. CDR3 sequence: CASSYLGGANTGELFF. The CDR3 bases are TGTGCCAGCAGTTATCTTGGCGGGGCGAACACCGGGGAGCTGTTTTTT.

The chain links TRBV27 to TRBJ1-6; D is unclear. The germline gives CDR1 MNHEY, CDR2 SMNVEV (reference sequence). With 2 bases removed from V and 7 bases from J, the gap between germline ends came to 3 bases. CDR3 length: 12 residues. In DNA, the CDR3 is TGTGCCAGCAGTTTAAACAATTCACCCCTCCACTTT. Amino acids: CASSLNNSPLHF.